The next 24 T cell receptor beta chains were all read from a single sample in a study of cytomegalovirus exposure and HLA in healthy donors. Vbeta (60) and Jbeta (13) primers were used in the PCR. TCRdb's table, derived via immunoSEQ multiplex PCR, lists solely in-frame clones and lacks some. The sample records 140,000 to 150,000 clones, roughly 80% being singletons. Source material: PBMCs. Receptor source: a woman in her 40s in good health and CMV-seropositive.

This clone occurred once. The V gene is TRBV10-3, the J gene TRBJ2-3; 14 nucleotides agree with TRBD2. The CDR3 sequence is 15 residues long. After removal of 4 bases from V and 6 bases from J, the junction contained 3 bases not matched to a gene. Germline lookup yields CDR1 ENHRY and CDR2 SYGVKD. The chain's CDR3 is CAISGGLAGEDTQYF. The CDR3 DNA is TGTGCCATCAGTGGGGGACTAGCGGGAGAGGATACGCAGTATTTT.

The CDR3 DNA reads as TGTGCCAGCACCGACTCTAGACAGATAGACCAGCCCCAGCATTTT. It specifies CASTDSRQIDQPQHF. J is TRBJ1-5 and V is TRBV18; maybe TRBD1 (5 bases). V was cut by 8 bases and J by 7 bases, with 21 bases left in between. There are 15 residues in the CDR3. CDR1 KGHSH and CDR2 LQKENI come from the germline V gene.

The chain combines TRBV18 with TRBJ1-4, with D possibly being TRBD1 (6 bases). In germline, CDR1 is KGHSH, CDR2 LQKENI. The CDR3 has 16 amino acids. Trimming removed 3 bases from V and 7 bases from J, with 18 bases in between. The CDR3 nucleotides are TGTGCCAGCTCACCCACCTGGGTGGGGGCGAGTGAAAAACTGTTTTTT. Residues: CASSPTWVGASEKLFF.

This clone was found once. CDR3 coding DNA: TGTGCCAGCAGCGGGGACAGGGCCCGTGGCTACACCTTC. Protein: CASSGDRARGYTF. The chain employs TRBV7-2 and TRBJ1-2; TRBD1 matches at 9 bases. Trimming removed 5 bases from V and 7 bases from J; junction bases left unmatched: 5. The CDR3 covers 13 residues. CDR1 is SGHTA, CDR2 FQGNSA, per germline. The whole variable domain, filled in from reference TRBV7-2 and TRBJ1-2, reads GAGVSQSPSNKVTEKGKDVELRCDPISGHTALYWYRQSLGQGLEFLIYFQGNSAPDKSGLPSDRFSAERTGGSVSTLTIQRTQQEDSAVYLCASSGDRARGYTFGSGTRLTVV.

V usage is TRBV19 and J usage is TRBJ2-7; D call uncertain. This CDR3 region has 14 residues. Germline V gives CDR1 LNHDA, CDR2 SQIVND (reference sequence). The V gene lost 5 bases and the J gene lost 0 bases, with 11 bases spanning the gap. The CDR3 here is CASSVAASSYEQYF. The DNA of the CDR3 is TGTGCCAGTAGTGTGGCCGCTAGCTCCTACGAGCAGTACTTC. The whole variable domain, remainder taken from reference TRBV19 and TRBJ2-7, is DGGITQSPKYLFRKEGQNVTLSCEQNLNHDAMYWYRQDPGQGLRLIYYSQIVNDFQKGDIAEGYSVSREKKESFPLTVTSAQKNPTAFYLCASSVAASSYEQYFGPGTRLTVT.

The chain recombines TRBV30 with TRBJ2-5; 15 positions match TRBD2. Matching the DNA end better, TRBJ2-7 makes the J call doubtful. Germline CDR1 reads GTSNPN; CDR2 reads SVGIG (reference sequence). The CDR3 is 19 amino acids. CDR3 DNA: TGTGCCTGGAGCCATATCCGCGGGACTAGCGGGAGGATACCCTACGAGCAGTACTTC. It encodes CAWSHIRGTSGRIPYEQYF.

The V call is TRBV7-8, the J call TRBJ2-2, with D hard to call. Germline V gene sequence: CDR1 SGHVS, CDR2 FQNEAQ. The CDR3 has 15 residues. V gave up 2 bases and J gave up 1 base, with 8 bases separating them. The DNA of the CDR3 is TGTGCCAGCAGCTTACCATCCAGGAACACCGGGGAGCTGTTTTTT. Translated, it gives CASSLPSRNTGELFF.

Notes on this clone: At one boundary the junction diverges from the germline segment, which might be a read error. J is TRBJ1-5 and V is TRBV7-9, with 10 bases matching TRBD1. There are 17 residues in the CDR3. Germline loops: CDR1 SEHNR, CDR2 FQNEAQ (reference sequence). The DNA of the CDR3 is TGTTCCAGCAGCTTAGGCGGGACAGGGGTTAGCAATCAGCCCCAGCATTTT. Translating it yields CSSSLGGTGVSNQPQHF.

The rearrangement links TRBV27 to TRBJ1-4; tentatively, D is TRBD1 (5 bases). The CDR3 extends over 13 amino acids. CDR1 is MNHEY, CDR2 SMNVEV, per germline (reference sequence). The V end was cut by 6 bases, the J end by 4 bases, with 9 bases between. CDR3 sequence (DNA): TGTGCCAGCAGAGTCAGGGATAATGAAAAACTGTTTTTT. This sequence encodes CASRVRDNEKLFF. Full variable domain (missing parts from reference TRBV27 and TRBJ1-4): EAQVTQNPRYLITVTGKKLTVTCSQNMNHEYMSWYRQDPGLGLRQIYYSMNVEVTDKGDVPEGYKVSRKEKRNFPLILESPSPNQTSLYFCASRVRDNEKLFFGSGTQLSVL.

This clone was seen only a few times. This sequence joins TRBV5-4 and TRBJ1-1; 7 bases agree with TRBD1. The CDR3 extends over 11 amino acids. Germline values: CDR1 SGHNT, CDR2 YYREEE (reference sequence). The trim removed 4 bases at V and 7 bases at J, leaving 1 base unmatched. CDR3: CASSRDSEAFF. The CDR3 DNA follows: TGTGCCAGCAGCCGGGACAGTGAAGCTTTCTTT.

This clone was recorded once. The V and J genes are TRBV7-8 and TRBJ2-5, with TRBD1 identical over 10 bases. The CDR3 has 20 residues. CDR1 and CDR2 (germline): SGHVS, FQNEAQ. V shed 6 bases and J 5 bases; nucleotides not matched to a gene: 24. The CDR3 reads CASSPHGGLTGGLPRETQYF. The CDR3 region has the DNA TGTGCCAGCAGTCCCCACGGGGGTTTGACAGGGGGCCTTCCCAGGGAGACCCAGTACTTC.

The chain carries TRBV2 and TRBJ2-5, with D possibly matching TRBD1 (5 bases). The DNA matches TRBJ2-7 better at its end, which makes the J call doubtful. This CDR3 is 12 amino acids long. Germline V CDR1 and CDR2: SNHLY, FYNNEI. In nucleotides, the CDR3 is TGTGCCAGCAGTCCCCAGGGATACGAGCAGTACTTC. Translating it yields CASSPQGYEQYF.

The chain joins TRBV6-1 to TRBJ1-1; D uncertain. Germline values: CDR1 MNHNS, CDR2 SASEGT. The CDR3 runs to 13 residues. Deletions cut 1 base from V and 5 bases from J, with 8 bases between. CDR3 coding DNA: TGTGCCAGCAGTGAAGGGGGAGGAACTGAAGCTTTCTTT. It encodes CASSEGGGTEAFF.

CDR3 coding DNA: TGCGCCAGCAGCTTCGGAGAAAATTCACCCCTCCACTTT. This encodes CASSFGENSPLHF. This sequence joins TRBV5-1 and TRBJ1-6; D gene ambiguous. In germline, CDR1 is SGHRS, CDR2 YFSETQ. The CDR3 contains 13 residues. V dropped 2 bases and J dropped 7 bases, with 7 bases sitting between them.

The chain is built from TRBV19 and TRBJ1-5; TRBD1 is a possible D gene (5 bases). Germline CDR1 reads LNHDA; CDR2 reads SQIVND (reference sequence). The CDR3 extends over 15 amino acids. Trimming removed 3 bases at V and 0 bases at J, with 9 bases between. CDR3 loop: CASSILTASNQPQHF. CDR3 nucleotides: TGTGCCAGTAGTATTCTGACAGCTAGCAATCAGCCCCAGCATTTT.

This clone has only a few counts. This sample also contains other DNA sequences that code for the same CDR3. The rearrangement uses TRBV27 and TRBJ2-5, with a tentative D call TRBD1 (5 bases). CDR1 MNHEY and CDR2 SMNVEV come from the germline V gene (reference sequence). There are 14 residues in the CDR3. V was clipped by 2 bases and J by 1 base, with 8 bases between them. In DNA, the CDR3 is TGTGCCAGCAGTTTAACAGGTGTCCAAGAGACCCAGTACTTC. Its protein product is CASSLTGVQETQYF.

This chain uses TRBV10-3 with TRBJ1-5; D is undetermined. CDR1 and CDR2 from the germline V gene are ENHRY and SYGVKD. This CDR3 comprises 12 residues. V lost 4 bases and J lost 5, with 6 bases in between. The CDR3 coding sequence is TGTGCCATCAGTGGAGATCATCAGCCCCAGCATTTT. Its protein is CAISGDHQPQHF.

This clone was detected a few times. The chain carries TRBV19 and TRBJ1-3; TRBD1 might be the D (5 bases). The ends were cut back, 10 bases at V and 2 bases at J, with 15 bases in the middle. Germline assignment: CDR1 LNHDA and CDR2 SQIVND (reference sequence). The CDR3 totals 14 residues. Here the CDR3 DNA reads TGTGCCACCTCGGAGGGGTTGACTGGAAACACCATATATTTT. This encodes CATSEGLTGNTIYF.

The chain recombines TRBV7-8 with TRBJ1-5; D may be TRBD1 (6 bases). Germline lookup yields CDR1 SGHVS and CDR2 FQNEAQ. The CDR3 runs to 17 residues. The ends were cut back, 1 base at V and 5 bases at J, with 18 bases in the middle. The CDR3 DNA reads as TGTGCCAGCAGCTTAGTGTTTGGACGGGACATCGATCAGCCCCAGCATTTT. This gives the protein CASSLVFGRDIDQPQHF.

V gene TRBV6-5 combines with J gene TRBJ1-6; 7 bases match TRBD1. Per germline, CDR1 MNHEY and CDR2 SVGAGI. J gave up 3 bases and V 6 bases, and 5 bases lay outside the gene matches. The CDR3 totals 15 residues. The CDR3 region is CASSEGQLYNSPLHF. In DNA, the CDR3 is TGTGCCAGCAGCGAGGGACAGCTCTATAATTCACCCCTCCACTTT.

Here the CDR3 DNA reads TGTGCCAGCAGTTTAAGGACAGGGGTAGGCTACACCTTC. Translated, it gives CASSLRTGVGYTF. The rearrangement joins TRBV28 to TRBJ1-2; 9 positions agree with TRBD1. The CDR3 runs 13 residues. Germline trimming cut 2 bases from V and 8 bases from J; bases unmatched to any gene: 3. Germline CDR1 MDHEN, CDR2 SYDVKM.

This chain joins TRBV6-5 and TRBJ1-5, with D tentatively TRBD1 (6 bases). From germline, CDR1 is MNHEY and CDR2 SVGAGI. The V end lost 5 bases, the J end lost 3 bases, and 14 bases lay between the germline ends. The CDR3 totals 15 residues. The CDR3 bases are TGTGCCAGCAGTAACAGGGACCGGAACAATCAGCCCCAGCATTTT. Its protein product is CASSNRDRNNQPQHF.

The chain combines TRBV28 with TRBJ2-1, with 9 bases that match TRBD2. The V and J ends lost 8 bases and 3 bases, in that order; junction bases with no gene match: 8. Germline CDR1 reads MDHEN; CDR2 reads SYDVKM. This CDR3 comprises 15 residues. The CDR3 spells CASPPLAGVYNEQFF. The DNA for the CDR3 is TGTGCCAGCCCCCCTTTAGCGGGAGTCTACAATGAGCAGTTCTTC.

The chain carries TRBV29-1 and TRBJ2-7, with TRBD2 matching 11 bases. Germline CDR1 and CDR2: SQVTM and ANQGSEA. V shed 7 bases and J 2 bases; nucleotides not matched to a gene: 4. The CDR3 is made up of 13 amino acids. The CDR3 nucleotides read TGCAGCGCCAGACTAGCGGGACCCTACGAGCAGTACTTC. Residues: CSARLAGPYEQYF.